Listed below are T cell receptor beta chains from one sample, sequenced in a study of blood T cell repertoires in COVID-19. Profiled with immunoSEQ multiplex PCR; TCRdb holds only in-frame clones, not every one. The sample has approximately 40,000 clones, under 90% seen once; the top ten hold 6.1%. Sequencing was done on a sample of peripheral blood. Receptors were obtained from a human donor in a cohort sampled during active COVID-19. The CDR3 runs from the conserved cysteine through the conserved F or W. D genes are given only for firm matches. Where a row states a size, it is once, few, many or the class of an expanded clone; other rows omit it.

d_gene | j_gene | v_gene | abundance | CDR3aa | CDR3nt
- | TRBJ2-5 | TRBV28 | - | CASTQGSQETQYF | TGTGCCAGCACCCAGGGGAGTCAAGAGACCCAGTACTTC
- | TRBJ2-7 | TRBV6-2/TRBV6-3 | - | CASSASGTSGYEQYF | TGTGCCAGCAGTGCATCCGGAACTTCGGGGTACGAGCAGTACTTC
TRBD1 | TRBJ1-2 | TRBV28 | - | CASGLQGLFEGYTF | TGTGCCAGCGGGCTACAGGGGCTATTCGAGGGCTACACCTTC
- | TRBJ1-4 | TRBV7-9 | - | CASSTDRPTNEKLFF | TGTGCCAGCAGCACCGACAGGCCAACTAATGAAAAACTGTTTTTT
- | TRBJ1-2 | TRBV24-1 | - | CATNSWGGRVRDGYTF | TGTGCCACCAATTCCTGGGGGGGGCGCGTTAGGGATGGCTACACCTTC
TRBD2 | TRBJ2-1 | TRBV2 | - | CASSVRVSGLAGAEQFF | TGTGCCAGCAGTGTAAGAGTATCAGGACTAGCGGGAGCGGAGCAGTTCTTC
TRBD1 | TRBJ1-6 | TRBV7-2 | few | CASSLGQGRSPLHF | TGTGCCAGCAGCTTGGGACAGGGGAGGTCACCCCTCCACTTT
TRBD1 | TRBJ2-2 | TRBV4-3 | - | CASSQLGQLSGELFF | TGCGCCAGCAGCCAGCTGGGACAGCTTTCGGGGGAGCTGTTTTTT
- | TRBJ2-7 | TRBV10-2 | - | CASSEYGQERFYEQYF | TGCGCCAGCAGTGAGTATGGGCAGGAACGATTCTACGAGCAGTACTTC
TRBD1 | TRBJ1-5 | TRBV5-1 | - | CASSPPDRDTTSNQPQHF | TGCGCCAGCAGCCCCCCCGACAGGGATACGACAAGCAATCAGCCCCAGCATTTT
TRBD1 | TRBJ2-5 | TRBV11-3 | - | CASSLSGTGPQETQYF | TGTGCCAGCAGCTTATCTGGGACAGGCCCTCAAGAGACCCAGTACTTC
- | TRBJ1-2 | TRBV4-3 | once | CASSQETGGYTF | TGCGCCAGCAGCCAAGAAACAGGAGGCTACACCTTC
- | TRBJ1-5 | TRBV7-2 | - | CASSPSGTLYSNQPQHF | TGTGCCAGCAGCCCAAGTGGGACACTTTATAGCAATCAGCCCCAGCATTTT
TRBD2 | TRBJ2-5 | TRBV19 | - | CASSISGRGRYGETQYF | TGTGCCAGTAGTATATCGGGGAGGGGCCGATATGGGGAGACCCAGTACTTC
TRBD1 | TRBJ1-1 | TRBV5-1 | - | CASSLEQGRTEAFF | TGCGCCAGCAGCTTGGAACAGGGGAGGACTGAAGCTTTCTTT
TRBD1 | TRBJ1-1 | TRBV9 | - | CASSGQGKDTEAFF | TGTGCCAGCAGCGGACAGGGAAAGGACACTGAAGCTTTCTTT
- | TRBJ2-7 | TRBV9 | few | CASSATGSGEQYF | TGTGCCAGCAGCGCAACAGGGAGCGGCGAGCAGTACTTC
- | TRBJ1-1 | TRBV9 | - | CASSVGSGTEAFF | TGTGCCAGCAGCGTAGGATCGGGCACTGAAGCTTTCTTT
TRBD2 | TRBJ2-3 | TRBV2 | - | CASSEGGGAADTQYF | TGTGCCAGCAGTGAAGGCGGGGGGGCAGCGGATACGCAGTATTTT
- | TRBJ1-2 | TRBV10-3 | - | CAISESRGSTNYGYTF | TGTGCCATCAGTGAGTCGAGAGGCTCGACTAACTATGGCTACACCTTC
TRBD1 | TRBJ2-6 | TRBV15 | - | CATSRTGGLASGANVLTF | TGTGCCACCAGCAGAACAGGGGGGTTAGCGTCTGGGGCCAACGTCCTGACTTTC
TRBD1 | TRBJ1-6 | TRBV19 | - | CANPTGGQSSPLHF | TGTGCCAACCCGACAGGGGGCCAGAGTTCACCCCTCCACTTT
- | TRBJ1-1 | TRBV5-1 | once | CASSLQTANTEAFF | TGCGCCAGCAGCTTACAAACAGCGAACACTGAAGCTTTCTTT
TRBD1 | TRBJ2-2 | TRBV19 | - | CASKTGGNTGELFF | TGTGCCAGTAAAACAGGGGGTAACACCGGGGAGCTGTTTTTT
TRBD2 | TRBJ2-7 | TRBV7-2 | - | CASSFSSGGAYEQYF | TGTGCCAGCAGCTTTAGTAGCGGGGGGGCGTACGAGCAGTACTTC
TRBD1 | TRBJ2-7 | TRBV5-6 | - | CASSARTGGMEQYF | TGTGCCAGCAGCGCCAGGACAGGGGGAATGGAGCAGTACTTC
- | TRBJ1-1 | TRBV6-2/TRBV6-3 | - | CASSSDWSHTEAFF | TGTGCCAGCAGCTCCGACTGGTCCCACACTGAAGCTTTCTTT
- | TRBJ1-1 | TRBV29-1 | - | CSAGGMNTEAFF | TGCAGCGCTGGTGGCATGAACACTGAAGCTTTCTTT
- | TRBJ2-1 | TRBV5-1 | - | CASSFQSPSSYNEQFF | TGCGCCAGCAGCTTCCAGTCTCCCAGCTCCTACAATGAGCAGTTCTTC
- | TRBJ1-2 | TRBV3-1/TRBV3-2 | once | CASTPGGAGGYTF | TGTGCCAGCACCCCGGGGGGGGCAGGCGGCTACACCTTC
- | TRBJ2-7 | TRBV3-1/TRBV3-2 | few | CASSHYPGPYEQYF | TGTGCCAGCAGCCACTATCCAGGGCCCTACGAGCAGTACTTC
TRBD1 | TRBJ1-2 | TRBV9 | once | CASSARGHSYGYTF | TGTGCCAGCAGCGCCAGGGGGCATAGCTATGGCTACACCTTC
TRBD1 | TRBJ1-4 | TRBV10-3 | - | CAIRGTGDREKLFF | TGTGCCATCAGGGGGACAGGGGATAGGGAAAAACTGTTTTTT
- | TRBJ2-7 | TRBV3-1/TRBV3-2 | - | CASSHRGTYEQYF | TGTGCCAGCAGCCACCGTGGGACATACGAGCAGTACTTC
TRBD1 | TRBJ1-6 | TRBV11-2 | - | CASSFRGNNSPLHF | TGTGCCAGCAGCTTCAGGGGGAATAATTCACCCCTCCACTTT
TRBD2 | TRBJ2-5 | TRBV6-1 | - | CASSALGSGRAETQYF | TGTGCCAGCAGTGCCCTAGGGAGCGGGAGGGCGGAGACCCAGTACTTC
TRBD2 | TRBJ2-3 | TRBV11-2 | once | CASSLDGLAGGRTDTQYF | TGTGCCAGCAGCTTAGACGGACTAGCGGGGGGAAGGACAGATACGCAGTATTTT
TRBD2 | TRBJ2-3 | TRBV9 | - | CASSASGKSTDTQYF | TGTGCCAGCAGCGCTAGCGGGAAGAGCACAGATACGCAGTATTTT
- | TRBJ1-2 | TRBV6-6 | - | CASSVRQAPNYGYTF | TGTGCCAGCAGCGTCCGACAGGCACCCAACTATGGCTACACCTTC
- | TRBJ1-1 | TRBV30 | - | CASEGGAYTEAFF | TGTGCCTCGGAGGGGGGGGCCTACACTGAAGCTTTCTTT
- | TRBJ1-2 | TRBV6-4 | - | CASSASGELGYGYTF | TGTGCCAGCAGTGCCTCTGGGGAGCTGGGCTATGGCTACACCTTC
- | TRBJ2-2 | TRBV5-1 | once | CASSRDTNTGELFF | TGCGCCAGCAGCCGGGACACTAACACCGGGGAGCTGTTTTTT
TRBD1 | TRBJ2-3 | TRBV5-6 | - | CASSRWGQGLFSTDTQYF | TGTGCCAGCAGCCGGTGGGGACAGGGTCTTTTTAGCACAGATACGCAGTATTTT
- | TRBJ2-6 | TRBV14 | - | CASSPAVALGANVLTF | TGTGCCAGCAGCCCCGCCGTTGCACTGGGGGCCAACGTCCTGACTTTC
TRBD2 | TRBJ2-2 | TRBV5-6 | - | CASSFGTTNTGELFF | TGTGCCAGCAGCTTCGGGACTACGAACACCGGGGAGCTGTTTTTT
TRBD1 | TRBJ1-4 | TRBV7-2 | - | CASSETGTNEKLFF | TGTGCCAGCAGCGAGACAGGGACTAATGAAAAACTGTTTTTT
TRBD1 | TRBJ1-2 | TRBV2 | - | CASTRDRLYGYTF | TGTGCCAGCACCCGGGACAGGCTCTATGGCTACACCTTC
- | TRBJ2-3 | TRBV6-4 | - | CASSAPNRTPDTQYF | TGTGCCAGCAGTGCCCCAAACAGAACCCCAGATACGCAGTATTTT